This record covers a single T cell receptor (beta chain). Its cognate antigen has yet to be identified. It has no much larger one-base neighbor in the sample; base qualities were not kept. TCR CDR3 regions were amplified from genomic DNA by multiplex PCR using the deep immunoSEQ assay. For each cell subset, the extracted genomic DNA was distributed evenly across all wells of several immunoSEQ 96-well plates, and each plate served as one replicate. For sorted subsets, about 200 ng genomic DNA, equal to some 30,000 T cell genomes, was loaded into each replicate PCR. The purified libraries were quantified using a Qubit 3.0 fluorometer, sized with a Bioanalyzer 2100, and then quantified again using the KAPA Library Quantification kit. A separate single-read 150-cycle Illumina NextSeq 550 flow cell was used to sequence each immunoSEQ 96-well plate. In the authors' own workflow: Because only junctional sequences without quality scores were contained in the immunoSEQ output, filtering matching that applied to full-length reads could not be performed. To assign V/J genes and CDR3, sequences were annotated against IMGT germline references using PyIR, a Python wrapper for IgBLAST v1.9. Reads were filtered out if the reads had weak V/J assignments (E-value above 1e-6), no CDR3, stop codons, out-of-frame junctions, or ambiguous translated residues. V3J clonotypes were defined as sequences sharing an identical inferred V gene, J gene, and CDR3 amino acid sequence. Percentage overlap between repertoires was calculated by dividing the number of shared unique clonotypes by the size of the smaller repertoire. Three approaches were used to assess repertoire richness: RTK rarefaction, the Chao1 estimator, and Recon v2.1 estimates of unobserved clonotypes. For all TCRbeta clonotypes obtained by the gDNA method from several donors, generation probabilities were computed with OLGA. TCRdb retrieved this table from immuneACCESS and kept in-frame rearrangements only. Not all clones are present; in checked studies, unresolved V genes account for under half, and no reason is known for the remainder. The DNA gave D and trimming, while V, J and clone size come from that table. Across this sample there are approximately 2.5 million clones, with roughly 93% seen only once. Of the sample, 0.36% is held by the ten largest clones.

The sample belongs to a study of shared clonotypes between healthy human individuals (dated by TCRdb to about 2020). Regarding the complete study: A few men and two women, aged 18 to 49 years, made up the cohort. For each donor, CD4 naive and CD4 memory were each run on three plates, CD8 naive on two plates, and CD8 memory on one plate. To estimate repertoire size and how much clonotypes are shared between individuals, the study performed deep sequencing of blood TCR repertoires from a few healthy adults. Different laboratories and diverse techniques were used to prepare libraries and sequence TCR repertoires, to increase sequencing depth and limit assay-specific biases. Each donor's leukapheresis produced roughly between roughly 0.9 and 8.9 billion PBMCs. Results the study describes overall, beyond this receptor: Rarefaction of sorted-subset datasets indicated incomplete sequencing despite the large sequencing depth. Based on pairwise subsampling, the degree of clonotype sharing among donors was expected to be affected by sequencing depth. Sharing across several donors was observed for approximately 5% of naive CD4, over 3% of naive CD8, over 2% of memory CD4, and about 0.4% of memory CD8 clonotypes. Higher generation probabilities were observed for clonotypes shared by all four sorted-subset donors than for non-shared clonotypes. Only blood was sampled, and tissue TCR repertoires likely differ from those in blood. Because the study included only a small number of donors, the genetic and exposure-history diversity represented was limited. Naive subsets generally had larger estimated clonotype richness than memory subsets did.

CDR1 MNHEY and CDR2 SVGAGI are derived from the germline V gene. Taken from cysteine to phenylalanine, the CDR3 has 15 residues. Only CDR3 DNA is held: 45 bases, read in frame from base 1. At the junction V is shortened by 7 bases and J by 3 bases, with 16 bases in between. The donors were healthy, HIV-negative adults with no recently reported acute infections or vaccinations. Every donor was a Caucasian adult residing in Nashville, Tennessee, USA. CD4+ T cells were enriched by magnetic negative selection, after which naive cells were positively selected on CD45RA and the negative fraction was taken as the memory subset. Blood was collected by leukapheresis, and PBMCs were isolated by Ficoll-Histopaque density gradient centrifugation and then cryopreserved in liquid nitrogen vapor phase. Analytical flow cytometry was used to check the purity and quantity of each magnetically sorted T cell population. From each sorted fraction, genomic DNA was isolated and quantified by UV absorbance on a Nanodrop 2000c.

The sample comprised naive CD4+ T cells from PBMCs. The cell subset or site label for this specimen denotes: CD45RA+ positively selected. The origin of this receptor is a man in his late teens or twenties in good health. Some clones in this sample may be carry-over from other donors' samples. The chain links TRBV6-5 with TRBJ1-5; the D gene lacks a confident call. The sequenced DNA: TGTGCCAGCATGGTTAACAGACACCCCAATCAGCCCCAGCATTTT. It encodes CASMVNRHPNQPQHF.